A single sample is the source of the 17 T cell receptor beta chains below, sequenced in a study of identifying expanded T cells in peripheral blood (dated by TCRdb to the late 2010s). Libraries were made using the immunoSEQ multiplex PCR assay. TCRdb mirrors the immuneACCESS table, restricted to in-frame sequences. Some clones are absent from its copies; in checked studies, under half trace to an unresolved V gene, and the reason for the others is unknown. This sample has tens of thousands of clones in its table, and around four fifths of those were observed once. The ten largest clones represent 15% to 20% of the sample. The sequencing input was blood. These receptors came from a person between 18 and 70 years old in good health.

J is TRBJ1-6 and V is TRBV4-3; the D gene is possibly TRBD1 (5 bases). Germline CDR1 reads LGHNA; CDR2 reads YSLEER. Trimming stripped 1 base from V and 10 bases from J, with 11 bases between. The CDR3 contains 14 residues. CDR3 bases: TGCGCCAGCAGCCAAGTCGTGCGGGGGTCACCCCTCCACTTT. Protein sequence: CASSQVVRGSPLHF.

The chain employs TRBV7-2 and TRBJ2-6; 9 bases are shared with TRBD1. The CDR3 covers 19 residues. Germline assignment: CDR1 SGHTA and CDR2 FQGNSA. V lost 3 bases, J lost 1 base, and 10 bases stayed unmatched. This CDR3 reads CASSFLGTGRGSGANVLTF. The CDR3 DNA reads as TGTGCCAGCAGCTTCCTGGGGACAGGGCGAGGTTCTGGGGCCAACGTCCTGACTTTC.

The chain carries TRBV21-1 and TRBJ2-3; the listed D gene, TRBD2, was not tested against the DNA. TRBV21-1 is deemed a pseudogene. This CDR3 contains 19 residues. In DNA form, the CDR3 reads TGTGCCAGCAGCAAATGCCAACCCGGACTAGCGCTCAGCACAGATACGCAGTATTTT. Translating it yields CASSKCQPGLALSTDTQYF.

The CDR3 bases are TGTGCCAGCAGCTTCGGTGGGGCAGCTAACACTGAAGCTTTCTTT. Its protein is CASSFGGAANTEAFF. This sequence joins TRBV5-6 and TRBJ1-1; TRBD1 is a possible D gene (5 bases). The V end lost 2 bases, the J end lost 2 bases, and 13 bases lay between the germline ends. CDR1 is SGHDT, CDR2 YYEEEE, per germline. The CDR3 has 15 residues. Using reference TRBV5-6 and TRBJ1-1 for the parts outside the CDR3, the full variable domain is DAGVTQSPTHLIKTRGQQVTLRCSPKSGHDTVSWYQQALGQGPQFIFQYYEEEERQRGNFPDRFSGHQFPNYSSELNVNALLLGDSALYLCASSFGGAANTEAFFGQGTRLTVV.

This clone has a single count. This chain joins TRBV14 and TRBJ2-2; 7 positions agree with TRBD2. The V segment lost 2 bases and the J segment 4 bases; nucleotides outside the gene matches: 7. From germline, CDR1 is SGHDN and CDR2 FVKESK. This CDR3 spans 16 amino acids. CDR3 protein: CASSQLAGAGTGELFF. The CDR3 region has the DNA TGTGCCAGCAGCCAACTTGCGGGAGCTGGCACCGGGGAGCTGTTTTTT.

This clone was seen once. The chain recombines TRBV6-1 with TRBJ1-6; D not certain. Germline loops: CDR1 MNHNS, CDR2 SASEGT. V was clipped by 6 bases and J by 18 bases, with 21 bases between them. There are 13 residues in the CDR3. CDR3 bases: TGTGCCAGCAGAGTGAACAATGGACTACGATCCCACTTT. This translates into CASRVNNGLRSHF.

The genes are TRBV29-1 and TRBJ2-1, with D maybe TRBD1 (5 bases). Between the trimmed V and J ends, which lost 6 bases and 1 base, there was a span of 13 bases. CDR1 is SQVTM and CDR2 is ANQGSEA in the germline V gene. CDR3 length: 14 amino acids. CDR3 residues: CSVGKTDSYNEQFF. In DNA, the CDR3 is TGCAGCGTCGGAAAGACAGATTCCTACAATGAGCAGTTCTTC.

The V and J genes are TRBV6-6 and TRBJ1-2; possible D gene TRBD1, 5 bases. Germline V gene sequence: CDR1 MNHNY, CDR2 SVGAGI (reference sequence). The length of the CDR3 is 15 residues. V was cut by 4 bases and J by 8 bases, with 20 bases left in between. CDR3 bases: TGTGCCAGCAGTTCATCAGGAGGGACTGGTGGCGGCTACACCTTC. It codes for CASSSSGGTGGGYTF.

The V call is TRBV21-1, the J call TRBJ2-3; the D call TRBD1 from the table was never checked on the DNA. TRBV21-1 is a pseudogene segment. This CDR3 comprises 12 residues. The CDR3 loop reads CASSKGPDTQYF. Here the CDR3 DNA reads TGTGCCAGCAGCAAAGGGCCAGATACGCAGTATTTT.

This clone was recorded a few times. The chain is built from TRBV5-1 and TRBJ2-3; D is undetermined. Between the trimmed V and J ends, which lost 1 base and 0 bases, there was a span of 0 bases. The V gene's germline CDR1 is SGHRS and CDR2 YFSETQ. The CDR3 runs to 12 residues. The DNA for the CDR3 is TGCGCCAGCAGCTTGAGCACAGATACGCAGTATTTT. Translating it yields CASSLSTDTQYF. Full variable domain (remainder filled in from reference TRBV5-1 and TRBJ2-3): KAGVTQTPRYLIKTRGQQVTLSCSPISGHRSVSWYQQTPGQGLQFLFEYFSETQRNKGNFPGRFSGRQFSNSRSEMNVSTLELGDSALYLCASSLSTDTQYFGPGTRLTVL.

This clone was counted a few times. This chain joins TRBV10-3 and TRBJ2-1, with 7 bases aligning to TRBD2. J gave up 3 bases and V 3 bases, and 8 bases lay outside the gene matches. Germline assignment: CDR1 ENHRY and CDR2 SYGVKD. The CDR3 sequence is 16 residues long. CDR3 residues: CAISESMAGDYNEQFF. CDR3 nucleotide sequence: TGTGCCATCAGTGAATCTATGGCGGGAGACTACAATGAGCAGTTCTTC.

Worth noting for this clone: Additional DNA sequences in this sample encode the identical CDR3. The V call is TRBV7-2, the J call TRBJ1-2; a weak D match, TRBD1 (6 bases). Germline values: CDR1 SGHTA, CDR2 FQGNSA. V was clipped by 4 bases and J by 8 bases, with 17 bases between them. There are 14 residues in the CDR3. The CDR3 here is CASSSPGAGGGYTF. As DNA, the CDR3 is TGTGCCAGCAGCTCACCGGGGGCGGGAGGGGGCTACACCTTC.

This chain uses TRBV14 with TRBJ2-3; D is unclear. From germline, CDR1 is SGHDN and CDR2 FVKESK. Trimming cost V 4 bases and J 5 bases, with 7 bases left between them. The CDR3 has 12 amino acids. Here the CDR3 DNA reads TGTGCCAGCAGCCGAAATGGAGATACGCAGTATTTT. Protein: CASSRNGDTQYF.

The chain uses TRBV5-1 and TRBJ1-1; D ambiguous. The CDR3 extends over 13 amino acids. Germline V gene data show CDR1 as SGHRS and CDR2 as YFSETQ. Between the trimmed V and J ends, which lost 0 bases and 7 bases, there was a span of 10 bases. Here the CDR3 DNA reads TGCGCCAGCAGCTTGGCCAACGACGTTGAAGCTTTCTTT. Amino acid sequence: CASSLANDVEAFF.

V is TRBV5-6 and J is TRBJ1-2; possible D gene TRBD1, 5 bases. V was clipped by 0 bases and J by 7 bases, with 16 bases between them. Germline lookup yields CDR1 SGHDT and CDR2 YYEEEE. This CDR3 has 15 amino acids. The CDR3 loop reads CASSLAIRGVGGYTF. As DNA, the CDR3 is TGTGCCAGCAGCTTGGCCATTCGGGGGGTTGGTGGCTACACCTTC.

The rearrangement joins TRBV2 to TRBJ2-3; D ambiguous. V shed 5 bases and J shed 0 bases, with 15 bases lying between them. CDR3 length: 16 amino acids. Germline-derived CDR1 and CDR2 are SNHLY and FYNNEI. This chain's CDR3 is CASSTFGLESTDTQYF. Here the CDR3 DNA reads TGTGCCAGCAGTACTTTCGGGCTGGAAAGCACAGATACGCAGTATTTT.

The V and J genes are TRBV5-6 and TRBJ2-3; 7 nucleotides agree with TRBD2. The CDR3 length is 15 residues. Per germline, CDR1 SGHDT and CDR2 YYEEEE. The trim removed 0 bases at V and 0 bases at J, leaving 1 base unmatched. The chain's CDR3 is CASSLDGGSTDTQYF. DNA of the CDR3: TGTGCCAGCAGCTTGGACGGGGGGAGCACAGATACGCAGTATTTT.